The source of this TCR beta chain is a study of T cell repertoires in cytomegalovirus infection. For the study at large: Shared public TCR beta signatures pointed to both CMV infection and a matching HLA type.

The study, taken as a whole, reports: Using cumulative public TCR beta family frequency, the authors identified those who carried CMV together with the relevant HLA.

Concerning this clonotype: Its matching antigen is unknown.

TCRdb recomputed calls from the reads with MiXCR, one row per CDR3 protein. The sample yields roughly 570,000 distinct CDR3 sequences, around two fifths seen once. The germline V gene encodes CDR1 SGHVS and CDR2 FNYEAQ. This CDR3 has 15 residues. V lost 5 bases, J lost 2 bases, and 8 bases stayed unmatched. This TCR came from a human donor in good health (CMV status not recorded). Some clones in this sample may be carry-over from other donors' samples. Specimen: cultured PBMCs, collected from culture after CMV antigen stimulation. V is TRBV7-6 and J is TRBJ2-5; TRBD2 matches at 7 bases. CDR3 nucleotides: TGTGCCAGCAGCCATCTGGGGGGAGGGCAAGAGACCCAGTACTTC. Protein: CASSHLGGGQETQYF.